The T cell receptor (beta chain) described here comes from a study of T cells in Graves' hyperthyroidism and ophthalmopathy. The CDR3 has 13 amino acids. V was pared by 6 bases and J by 7 bases, with 7 bases of the junction left unmatched. Germline CDR1 SQVTM, CDR2 ANQGSEA. TCR beta CDR3 region amplification was performed from RNA transcripts. HTBI primers were used for first-round RT-PCR of the TCR CDR3. Each CDR3 protein is one row after TCRdb ran MiXCR on the multiplex PCR reads. The sample lists some 500,000 distinct CDR3 sequences, around a quarter occurring once. The rearrangement joins TRBV29-1 to TRBJ1-5, with 9 bases fitting TRBD1. This receptor was taken from a woman younger than 45 with Graves' ophthalmopathy. The sample was blood. CDR3 sequence: CSVYRGQGQPQHF. The CDR3 nucleotides read TGCAGCGTCTACAGGGGGCAGGGGCAGCCCCAGCATTTT.